Following are 19 T cell receptor beta chains from one sample sequenced in a study of blood T cell repertoires in COVID-19. TCRdb's copy holds only in-frame clones and misses some; the assay was immunoSEQ multiplex PCR. This table holds about 15,000 clones, 70% to 90% found once. Sequenced sample: peripheral blood. Every receptor here comes from a woman aged 65 to 85 in a cohort sampled during active or convalescent COVID-19.

The chain joins TRBV5-1 to TRBJ1-1, with a weak D call TRBD1 (5 bases). Germline V gene lookup returns CDR1 SGHRS and CDR2 YFSETQ. V lost 1 base to trimming and J lost 6 bases, with 28 bases between them. The CDR3 covers 19 residues. The CDR3 coding sequence is TGCGCCAGCAGCTTGAATACTCTGCGGCAGGCGGCAGGGAGGCCTGAAGCTTTCTTT. Amino acid sequence: CASSLNTLRQAAGRPEAFF.

V usage is TRBV5-6 and J usage is TRBJ2-7; 11 positions agree with TRBD1. This CDR3 has 15 residues. Per the germline V gene, CDR1 is SGHDT and CDR2 is YYEEEE. The trim removed 2 bases at V and 5 bases at J, leaving 6 bases unmatched. The CDR3 reads CASSFEGQGGNEQYF. CDR3 nucleotide sequence: TGTGCCAGCAGCTTCGAGGGACAGGGGGGCAACGAGCAGTACTTC.

The V gene is TRBV5-1, the J gene TRBJ1-6; maybe TRBD1 (6 bases). From germline, CDR1 is SGHRS and CDR2 YFSETQ. CDR3 size: 14 residues. Trimming stripped 7 bases from V and 5 bases from J, with 13 bases between. CDR3 sequence (DNA): TGCGCCAGCGGTCCAGGGGCCCATAATTCACCCCTCCACTTT. Translating it yields CASGPGAHNSPLHF.

In nucleotides, the CDR3 is TGTGCCAGCAGCTCCCCGGGGGTCGGCTCGGCTTTCTTT. It translates to CASSSPGVGSAFF. This sequence joins TRBV5-4 and TRBJ1-1, with TRBD1 as a possible D gene (5 bases). The CDR3 totals 13 residues. From germline, CDR1 is SGHNT and CDR2 YYREEE (reference sequence). V lost 3 bases to trimming and J lost 11 bases, with 17 bases between them.

J is TRBJ1-5 and V is TRBV19, with D possibly TRBD1 on 6 matching bases. Germline CDR1 reads LNHDA; CDR2 reads SQIVND (reference sequence). Between the trimmed V and J ends, which lost 4 bases and 7 bases, there was a span of 11 bases. The CDR3 runs to 13 residues. CDR3 loop: CASSNSRGQPQHF. The CDR3 bases are TGTGCCAGTAGTAACAGCAGGGGACAGCCCCAGCATTTT.

The chain carries TRBV4-1 and TRBJ1-2; D uncertain. The CDR3 sequence is 15 residues long. From germline, CDR1 is MGHRA and CDR2 YSYEKL. The V end lost 2 bases, the J end lost 4 bases, and 14 bases lay between the germline ends. CDR3 loop: CASSQLMGEGYGYTF. The CDR3 coding sequence is TGCGCCAGCAGCCAACTTATGGGCGAGGGCTATGGCTACACCTTC.

CDR3 amino acids: CASSQDRDPYNEQFF. The CDR3 DNA reads TGCGCCAGCAGCCAAGATCGGGATCCATACAATGAGCAGTTCTTC. The chain uses TRBV4-1 and TRBJ2-1; D may be TRBD2 (5 bases). The CDR3 is made up of 15 amino acids. Germline-derived CDR1 and CDR2 are MGHRA and YSYEKL. The ends were cut back, 0 bases at V and 4 bases at J, with 10 bases in the middle.

CDR3 sequence: CASSLRPGTGRDEQFF. The CDR3 DNA reads TGTGCCAGCAGCCTACGACCCGGGACAGGGAGGGATGAGCAGTTCTTC. V and J are TRBV7-8 and TRBJ2-1; 9 bases align to TRBD1. The CDR3 has 16 residues. CDR1 is SGHVS, CDR2 FQNEAQ, per germline. V was clipped by 5 bases and J by 8 bases; unmatched bases: 13.

The gene calls are TRBV28 and TRBJ1-5, with D unresolved. The CDR3 has 13 amino acids. Germline V lookup: CDR1 MDHEN, CDR2 SYDVKM. Trimming took 5 bases from V and 2 from J, leaving 7 bases between them. This chain's CDR3 is CASSPSGNQPQHF. DNA of the CDR3: TGTGCCAGCAGTCCGTCAGGCAATCAGCCCCAGCATTTT.

As for this clone: This sample includes further DNA sequences coding for the same CDR3. The V call is TRBV28, the J call TRBJ1-3, with D uncertain. This CDR3 has 15 amino acids. The V and J ends lost 3 bases and 0 bases respectively, with 9 bases between them. Germline V lookup: CDR1 MDHEN, CDR2 SYDVKM. The CDR3 DNA sequence: TGTGCCAGCAGTTTCCGAGGAATCTCTGGAAACACCATATATTTT. Protein product: CASSFRGISGNTIYF.

This chain links TRBV7-2 with TRBJ2-7; 10 bases line up with TRBD2. This CDR3 has 15 amino acids. The germline CDR1 and CDR2 sequences are SGHTA and FQGNSA. Germline trimming cut 3 bases from V and 2 bases from J; bases unmatched to any gene: 4. CDR3: CASSFGLAGAYEQYF. CDR3 DNA: TGTGCCAGCAGCTTCGGGCTAGCGGGGGCCTACGAGCAGTACTTC. The entire variable domain, with the rest obtained from reference TRBV7-2 and TRBJ2-7, is as follows: GAGVSQSPSNKVTEKGKDVELRCDPISGHTALYWYRQSLGQGLEFLIYFQGNSAPDKSGLPSDRFSAERTGGSVSTLTIQRTQQEDSAVYLCASSFGLAGAYEQYFGPGTRLTVT.

The V gene is TRBV4-1, the J gene TRBJ1-2; 10 nucleotides line up with TRBD1. This CDR3 contains 15 residues. CDR1 is MGHRA, CDR2 YSYEKL, per germline. Trimming removed 3 bases from V and 4 bases from J; junction bases left unmatched: 5. The CDR3 sequence: CASSHGRTGGYGYTF. CDR3 in DNA: TGCGCCAGCAGCCACGGGCGGACAGGGGGCTATGGCTACACCTTC.

This clone showed up just once. The V gene is TRBV14, the J gene TRBJ2-5, with 8 bases aligning to TRBD1. There are 14 residues in the CDR3. The germline V gene has CDR1 SGHDN and CDR2 FVKESK. J was trimmed by 5 bases and V by 4 bases; bases with no gene match: 6. The DNA for the CDR3 is TGTGCCAGCAGCCGTCCCCAGGGGGCTGAGACCCAGTACTTC. Translated, it gives CASSRPQGAETQYF.

J is TRBJ1-1 and V is TRBV6-5; maybe TRBD1 (5 bases). CDR1 and CDR2 from the germline V gene are MNHEY and SVGAGI. The CDR3 covers 13 residues. Between the trimmed V and J ends, which lost 8 bases and 3 bases, there was a span of 13 bases. This CDR3 is CASEGRWDTEAFF. The CDR3 bases are TGTGCCAGCGAGGGGAGGTGGGACACTGAAGCTTTCTTT.

V usage is TRBV2 and J usage is TRBJ1-4, with D perhaps TRBD1 (6 bases). This CDR3 comprises 16 residues. The ends were cut back, 0 bases at V and 6 bases at J, with 14 bases in the middle. Per the germline V gene, CDR1 is SNHLY and CDR2 is FYNNEI. The CDR3 spells CASSEAHTGRDEKLFF. As DNA, the CDR3 is TGTGCCAGCAGTGAAGCTCACACAGGGAGGGATGAAAAACTGTTTTTT.

CDR3 protein: CASSPVTGGGGSPLHF. The DNA for the CDR3 is TGTGCCAGCTCACCAGTCACAGGGGGCGGAGGTTCACCCCTCCACTTT. This rearrangement joins TRBV18 to TRBJ1-6, with 9 nucleotides matching TRBD1. This CDR3 is 16 amino acids long. In germline, CDR1 is KGHSH, CDR2 LQKENI. Losses at the gene ends were 2 bases for V and 9 bases for J; bases not matched to a gene: 8.

The rearrangement uses TRBV5-1 and TRBJ1-1; TRBD1 matches 10 bases. This CDR3 spans 17 amino acids. The germline CDR1 and CDR2 sequences are SGHRS and YFSETQ. Trimming removed 0 bases from V and 0 bases from J; junction bases left unmatched: 5. CDR3 residues: CASSLARQGAVNTEAFF. The CDR3 bases are TGCGCCAGCAGCTTGGCCCGACAGGGGGCCGTGAACACTGAAGCTTTCTTT.

The chain has TRBV19 and TRBJ2-1, with TRBD2 matching 9 bases. The germline gives CDR1 LNHDA, CDR2 SQIVND (reference sequence). V lost 6 bases and J lost 7; bases outside the gene matches: 13. The CDR3 is made up of 16 amino acids. Written as DNA, the CDR3 is TGTGCCAGTAGCCCATTAGGACTAGCGAAGGAGAATGAGCAGTTCTTC. This translates into CASSPLGLAKENEQFF.

This chain links TRBV5-1 with TRBJ2-2; TRBD1 is a possible D gene (6 bases). The CDR3 has 16 amino acids. Trimming stripped 1 base from V and 4 bases from J, with 14 bases between. The germline V gene has CDR1 SGHRS and CDR2 YFSETQ. CDR3 DNA sequence: TGCGCCAGCAGCTTGCTGGATGAAGGGGGCACCGGGGAGCTGTTTTTT. This translates into CASSLLDEGGTGELFF.